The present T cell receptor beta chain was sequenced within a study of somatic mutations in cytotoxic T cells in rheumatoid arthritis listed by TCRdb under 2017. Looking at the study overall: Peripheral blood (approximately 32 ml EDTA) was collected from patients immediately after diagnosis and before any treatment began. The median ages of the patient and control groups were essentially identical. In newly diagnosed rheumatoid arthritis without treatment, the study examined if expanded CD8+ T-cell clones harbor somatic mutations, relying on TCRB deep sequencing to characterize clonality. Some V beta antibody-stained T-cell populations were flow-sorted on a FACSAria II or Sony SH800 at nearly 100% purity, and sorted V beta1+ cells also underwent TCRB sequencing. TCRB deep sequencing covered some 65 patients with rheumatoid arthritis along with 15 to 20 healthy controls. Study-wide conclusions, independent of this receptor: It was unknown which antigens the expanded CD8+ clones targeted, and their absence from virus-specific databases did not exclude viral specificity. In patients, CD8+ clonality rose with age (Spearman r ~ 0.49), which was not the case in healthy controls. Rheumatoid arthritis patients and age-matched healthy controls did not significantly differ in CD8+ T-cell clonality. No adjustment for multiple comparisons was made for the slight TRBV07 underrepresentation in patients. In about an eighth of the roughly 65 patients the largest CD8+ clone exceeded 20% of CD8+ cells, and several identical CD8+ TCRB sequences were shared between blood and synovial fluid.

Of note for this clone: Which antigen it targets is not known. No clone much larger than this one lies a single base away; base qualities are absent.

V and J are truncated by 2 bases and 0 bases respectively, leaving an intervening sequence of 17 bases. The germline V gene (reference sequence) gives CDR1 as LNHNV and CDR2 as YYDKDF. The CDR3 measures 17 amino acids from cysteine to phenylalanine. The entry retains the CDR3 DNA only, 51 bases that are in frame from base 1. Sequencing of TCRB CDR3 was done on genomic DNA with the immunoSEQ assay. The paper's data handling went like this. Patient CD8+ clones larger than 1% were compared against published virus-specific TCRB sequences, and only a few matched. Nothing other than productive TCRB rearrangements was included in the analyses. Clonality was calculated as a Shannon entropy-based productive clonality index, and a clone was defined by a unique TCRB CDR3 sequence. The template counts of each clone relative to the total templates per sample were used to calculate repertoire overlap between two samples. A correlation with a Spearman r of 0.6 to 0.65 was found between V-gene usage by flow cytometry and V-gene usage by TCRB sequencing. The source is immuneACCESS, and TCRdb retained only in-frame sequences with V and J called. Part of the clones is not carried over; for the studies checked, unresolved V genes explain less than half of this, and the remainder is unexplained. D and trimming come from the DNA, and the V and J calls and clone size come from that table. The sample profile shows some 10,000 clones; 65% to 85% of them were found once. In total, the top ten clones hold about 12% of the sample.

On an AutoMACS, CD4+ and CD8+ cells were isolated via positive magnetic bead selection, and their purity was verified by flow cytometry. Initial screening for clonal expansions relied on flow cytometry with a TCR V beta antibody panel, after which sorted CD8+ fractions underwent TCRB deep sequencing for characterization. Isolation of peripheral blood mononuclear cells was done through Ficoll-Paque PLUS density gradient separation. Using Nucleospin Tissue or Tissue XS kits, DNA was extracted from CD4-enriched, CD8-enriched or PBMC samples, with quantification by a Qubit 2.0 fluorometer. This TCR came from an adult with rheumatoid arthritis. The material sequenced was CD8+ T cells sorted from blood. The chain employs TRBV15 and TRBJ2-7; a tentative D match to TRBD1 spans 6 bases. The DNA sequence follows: TGTGCCACCAGCAGACCCGGACAGTCCGAAGCCTCCTACGAGCAGTACTTC. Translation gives CATSRPGQSEASYEQYF.